This T cell receptor (beta chain) was recorded in a study of shared clonotypes between healthy human individuals. The CDR3 is 16 amino acids. The germline gives CDR1 LGHNA, CDR2 YSLEER. Trimming stripped 2 bases from V and 0 bases from J, with 8 bases between. Assay used: immunoSEQ multiplex PCR; TCRdb lists only in-frame clones, some missing. The repertoire has 600,000 to 750,000 clones, 80% to 95% of them found once; the top ten carry about 34%. The chain employs TRBV4-3 and TRBJ1-6, with unresolved D. Sequencing input: memory CD8+ T cells from PBMCs. The sample's subset: CD45RO+ cells pooled with CCR7-negative TemRA cells. This TCR derives from a man younger than 35 in good health. Some clones in this sample may be carry-over from other donors' samples. The CDR3 region is CASSQWSSSYNSPLHF. The CDR3 DNA is TGCGCCAGCAGCCAATGGTCCTCCTCCTATAATTCACCCCTCCACTTT.